Each of the 4 T cell receptor beta chains below was sequenced from the same sample in a study of response to subunit inactivated influenza vaccine. Each CDR3 protein is one row after TCRdb ran MiXCR on the RT-PCR reads. This table has fewer than 250,000 distinct CDR3 sequences, 14% appearing once. The sample in question was CD8+ T cells sorted from PBMCs, obtained roughly 5 days after vaccination. These receptors were obtained from a man aged 50 or older who received an inactivated influenza vaccine.

This clonotype was seen at least ten times. V gene TRBV29-1 combines with J gene TRBJ2-3; D possibly corresponds to TRBD2 (5 bases). There are 17 residues in the CDR3. Trimming shortened V by 0 bases and J by 6 bases, and 22 bases separated the two germline ends. Per the germline V gene, CDR1 is SQVTM and CDR2 is ANQGSEA. CDR3 in amino acids: CSVEELLVAKRTDTQYF. The CDR3 nucleotides read TGCAGCGTTGAAGAGCTTCTAGTGGCCAAGCGGACGGATACGCAGTATTTT.

This clonotype has a handful of counts. The genes are TRBV29-1 and TRBJ2-2; D uncertain. Germline V gene lookup returns CDR1 SQVTM and CDR2 ANQGSEA. This CDR3 is built from 13 residues. Trimming pared 4 bases from V and 1 base from J, leaving 7 bases between. CDR3 DNA: TGCAGCGTTGGTCAGATGAACACCGGGGAGCTGTTTTTT. It specifies CSVGQMNTGELFF.

The rearrangement uses TRBV4-1 and TRBJ2-7; unclear D gene. CDR3 size: 13 residues. Germline lookup yields CDR1 MGHRA and CDR2 YSYEKL. Trimming took off 0 bases at V and 7 bases at J, with 10 bases between the two ends. The CDR3: CASSQDGIWEQYF. The CDR3 nucleotides read TGCGCCAGCAGCCAAGATGGCATTTGGGAGCAGTACTTC.

There are a few counts of this clonotype. The chain links TRBV27 to TRBJ2-1, with 8 nucleotides matching TRBD1. The CDR3 consists of 15 residues. From germline, CDR1 is MNHEY and CDR2 SMNVEV (reference sequence). The V gene end was trimmed by 6 bases and the J gene end by 7 bases; junction bases not matched to a gene: 11. CDR3 in DNA: TGTGCCAGCAGATCCCCCGGACAGGGCGGGAATGAGCAGTTCTTC. It yields the protein CASRSPGQGGNEQFF.